The source of this T cell receptor beta chain is a study of blood T cell repertoires in COVID-19 (dated by TCRdb to about 2020). With respect to the entire study: Samples covering the acute and convalescent phases of COVID-19 were provided by collaborators in the United States, Italy and Spain. The prospective study material was composed of cDNA or gDNA derived from T cells, B-cell-depleted T cells, or PBMCs. Deeply sampled blood TCRbeta repertoires from subjects exposed to, actively infected with, or recovered from COVID-19 were included in the dataset. The repertoires were released in a freely available public database intended as a resource for research on the immune response to SARS-CoV-2. Samples came from the ongoing ImmuneRACE study (first 160 participants) plus 1,254 subjects from 6 global collaborators. Nearly every sample came with metadata listing a de-identified subject ID, COVID-19 status, age in years and sex. Where available, HLA class I and class II types were obtained from metadata supplied by the sample provider rather than from assay-based typing. What the research found in general, with its limitations: Clinical and demographic metadata were provided uncurated, with the amount varying by source and participant.

With regard to this clone: The specificity of this receptor is unknown. No qualities accompany the bases; no much larger clone lies one base away.

The CDR3 numbers 13 residues from cysteine through phenylalanine. The retained sequence is limited to the CDR3, 39 bases, with the frame set at the first base. At the junction V is shortened by 5 bases and J by 0 bases, with 7 bases in between. The germline V gene sets CDR1 to MNHEY and CDR2 to SVGAGI. The immunoSEQ Assay, a bias-controlled multiplex PCR, was used to amplify TCRbeta CDR3 regions from genomic DNA. The source study handled its data this way. The number of nucleated cells in each sample was estimated by amplification of reference gene primers within the assay. Sequence reads were collapsed and filtered to measure the absolute abundance of every unique TCRbeta CDR3 rearrangement. Productive Simpson clonality was computed per sample as the square root of Simpson's diversity index over productive rearrangements. This is the immuneACCESS table as TCRdb keeps it, with only in-frame sequences that have V and J called. A part of the clones is gone; compared with another copy, unresolved V genes explain less than half, and the rest is unexplained. The DNA was the basis for D and trimming; V, J and clone size are from that table. This sample lists 200,000 to 250,000 clones; about nine tenths were detected once. Approximately 2.6% of the sample rests with the top ten.

The collaborating institutions used their own protocols to collect whole blood in K2EDTA tubes. Collaborator samples were shipped for TCRbeta analysis as frozen whole blood, isolated PBMCs, or DNA extracted from either sample type. Sequenced: peripheral blood. The receptor comes from an older woman with acute or convalescent COVID-19. The chain joins TRBV6-5 to TRBJ1-2; the D segment could be TRBD1, given 5 matching bases. CDR3 region: CASSRQTNYGYTF. In nucleotide form, the sequence is TGTGCCAGCAGTAGACAGACTAACTATGGCTACACCTTC.